Below are 2 T cell receptor beta chains sequenced from a single sample in a study of OX40 agonist ivuxolimab in advanced cancers. Only in-frame clones appear in the TCRdb table, and some are missing; sequencing was by immunoSEQ multiplex PCR. The sample includes some 39,000 clones, about nine tenths of them seen just once. Source: CD4+ or CD8+ T cells sorted from blood, taken in a trial of the OX40 agonist ivuxolimab. The receptors come from an adult with an advanced solid tumor such as melanoma, head and neck, liver or kidney cancer.

This chain connects TRBV6-5 to TRBJ2-3; D perhaps matches TRBD2 (5 bases). Trimming removed 3 bases at V and 10 bases at J, with 20 bases between. This CDR3 contains 15 residues. CDR1 is MNHEY, CDR2 SVGAGI, per germline. CDR3 coding DNA: TGTGCCAGCAGTTATAATGCCGATGGTACTAGTGCGCAGTATTTT. This codes for CASSYNADGTSAQYF.

The chain uses TRBV6-5 and TRBJ2-3; a possible D gene is TRBD2 (6 bases). V gave up 4 bases and J gave up 2 bases, with 13 bases separating them. The CDR3 covers 15 residues. The germline V gene encodes CDR1 MNHEY and CDR2 SVGAGI. The CDR3 region has the DNA TGTGCCAGCAGTTTGGCGGGGCGCGCCACAGATACGCAGTATTTT. It specifies CASSLAGRATDTQYF.